This entry is about one T cell receptor (beta chain). Its antigen is as yet unknown. Ten immunoSEQ deep assay plates were used to sequence the DNA of unsorted PBMCs. The method was immunoSEQ multiplex PCR; TCRdb's version includes in-frame clones alone and lacks a portion of them. Of about 480,000 clones listed, around 79% are singletons. The source of the sample is a study of shared clonotypes between healthy human individuals. Study-level findings and limits: Only blood underwent sampling, and tissue repertoires likely differ.

The junction had 4 bases not matched to a gene; V was cut back by 5 bases and J by 2 bases. The CDR3 is 15 residues long. Germline V gene data show CDR1 as SGHTA and CDR2 as FQGTGA. This chain connects TRBV7-3 to TRBJ2-3, with 10 bases lining up with TRBD2. Sequencing was carried out using PBMCs. This clonotype originated in a woman aged 40 to 55 in good health. Some clones in this sample may be carry-over from other donors' samples. The CDR3 nucleotides are TGTGCCAGCAGCCCCGGGACTAGCGCCACAGATACGCAGTATTTT. It specifies CASSPGTSATDTQYF.